The 12 T cell receptor beta chains reported below all come from one sample, sequenced in a study of blood T cell repertoires in COVID-19 (dated by TCRdb to 2020 to 2021). The method behind the library was the immunoSEQ multiplex PCR assay. TCRdb stores this immuneACCESS table with in-frame sequences only. Part of the clones is absent; in the studies checked, under half of the shortfall reflects unresolved V genes, and no reason is known for the rest. This sample is represented by 150,000 to 200,000 clones; 70% to 90% of them were singletons. Clones ranked in the top ten supply 2.5% to 3% of the sample. The sequencing input was peripheral blood. The receptors shown here come from a woman over 75 with COVID-19, enrolled during active disease.

This chain connects TRBV3-1 (or the pseudogene TRBV3-2) to TRBJ2-6; no firm D call. V lost 1 base and J lost 0, with 16 bases in between. The CDR3 has 19 amino acids. CDR1 and CDR2 (germline): LGHDT, YNNKEL (reference sequence). CDR3 protein: CASSQATPVAPSGANVLTF. In DNA, the CDR3 is TGTGCCAGCAGCCAAGCAACTCCGGTCGCCCCCTCTGGGGCCAACGTCCTGACTTTC.

The chain carries TRBV12-3 or TRBV12-4 and TRBJ1-3; a weak D match, TRBD1 (5 bases). CDR3 length: 13 amino acids. The V gene lost 8 bases and the J gene lost 7 bases, with 15 bases spanning the gap. The chain's CDR3 is CASAQGGFNTIYF. In DNA form, the CDR3 reads TGTGCCAGCGCCCAGGGAGGATTCAACACCATATATTTT.

This clone was detected a few times. The V call is TRBV5-6, the J call TRBJ2-2, with 7 bases identical to TRBD2. Germline V gene data show CDR1 as SGHDT and CDR2 as YYEEEE. The V gene end was trimmed by 2 bases and the J gene end by 4 bases; junction bases not matched to a gene: 8. The length of the CDR3 is 16 residues. CDR3 DNA: TGTGCCAGCAGCTTAGTGGTGGCGGGAGCCACCGGGGAGCTGTTTTTT. It encodes CASSLVVAGATGELFF. The full variable domain, in which reference TRBV5-6 and TRBJ2-2 provide the parts outside the CDR3, is DAGVTQSPTHLIKTRGQQVTLRCSPKSGHDTVSWYQQALGQGPQFIFQYYEEEERQRGNFPDRFSGHQFPNYSSELNVNALLLGDSALYLCASSLVVAGATGELFFGEGSRLTVL.

The chain uses TRBV5-1 and TRBJ2-3; 8 bases fit TRBD2. Per the germline V gene, CDR1 is SGHRS and CDR2 is YFSETQ. The CDR3 sequence is 14 residues long. V lost 8 bases, J lost 2 bases, and 7 bases stayed unmatched. Here the CDR3 reads CASSGGAYTDTQYF. The CDR3 bases are TGCGCCAGTTCGGGAGGGGCGTACACAGATACGCAGTATTTT.

The J gene is TRBJ1-1, the V gene TRBV11-2; a weak D match, TRBD1 (5 bases). V was clipped by 0 bases and J by 4 bases, with 12 bases between them. CDR1 and CDR2 from the germline V gene are SGHAT and FQNNGV. There are 15 residues in the CDR3. CDR3 DNA sequence: TGTGCCAGCAGCTTAGATCGGAGGGGTGCCACTGAAGCTTTCTTT. Amino acids: CASSLDRRGATEAFF.

This clone was seen only once. The genes are TRBV7-2 and TRBJ2-7; TRBD2 matches at 14 bases. V trimming: 5 bases; J trimming: 6 bases; junction bases outside the gene matches: 3. This CDR3 is built from 14 residues. Per germline, CDR1 SGHTA and CDR2 FQGNSA. CDR3 coding DNA: TGTGCCAGCAGCAGACTAGCGGGAGGGCTCGAGCAGTACTTC. The encoded protein is CASSRLAGGLEQYF.

This chain connects TRBV28 to TRBJ2-7, with TRBD2 matching over 9 bases. Germline V gene data show CDR1 as MDHEN and CDR2 as SYDVKM. The CDR3 loop spans 14 amino acids. Trimming took 4 bases from V and 0 from J; bases not matched to a gene: 1. DNA for the CDR3: TGTGCCAGCAGTTCTAGCGGGACCTCCTACGAGCAGTACTTC. This gives the protein CASSSSGTSYEQYF.

V gene TRBV28 combines with J gene TRBJ1-5; D possibly corresponds to TRBD1 (6 bases). Germline CDR1 and CDR2: MDHEN and SYDVKM. The CDR3 sequence is 14 residues long. Deletions cut 8 bases from V and 5 bases from J, with 16 bases between. The CDR3 nucleotides read TGTGCCAGCTTAACCAGGGGCGGAGATCAGCCCCAGCATTTT. This codes for CASLTRGGDQPQHF.

This clone has more than one count but fewer than ten. V usage is TRBV7-9 and J usage is TRBJ2-7; tentatively, D is TRBD1 (5 bases). The CDR3 is 11 residues long. V was shortened by 6 bases and J by 5 bases, with 8 bases between the two germline ends. The germline gives CDR1 SEHNR, CDR2 FQNEAQ (reference sequence). The CDR3 here is CASSRQNEQYF. In DNA form, the CDR3 reads TGTGCCAGCAGTCGACAGAACGAGCAGTACTTC.

V and J are TRBV6-5 and TRBJ2-1, with 9 bases identical to TRBD1. Germline assignment: CDR1 MNHEY and CDR2 SVGAGI. The length of the CDR3 is 14 residues. Germline trimming cut 0 bases from V and 8 bases from J; bases unmatched to any gene: 2. CDR3 amino acids: CASSYSDRGDEQFF. In DNA, the CDR3 is TGTGCCAGCAGTTACTCCGACAGGGGGGATGAGCAGTTCTTC.

The V call is TRBV28, the J call TRBJ1-1; D not certain. The ends were cut back, 6 bases at V and 7 bases at J, with 12 bases in the middle. Germline V gene lookup returns CDR1 MDHEN and CDR2 SYDVKM. CDR3 size: 12 residues. The CDR3 DNA sequence: TGTGCCAGCAGAACGGCAGGCGTTGAAGCTTTCTTT. Translating gives CASRTAGVEAFF.

The chain combines TRBV6-5 with TRBJ1-5; 7 nucleotides match TRBD1. Germline V lookup: CDR1 MNHEY, CDR2 SVGAGI. V lost 5 bases and J lost 7; bases outside the gene matches: 5. CDR3 length: 13 amino acids. The CDR3 is CASSRGQRQPQHF. The CDR3 DNA reads as TGTGCCAGCAGTAGGGGACAGCGCCAGCCCCAGCATTTT.